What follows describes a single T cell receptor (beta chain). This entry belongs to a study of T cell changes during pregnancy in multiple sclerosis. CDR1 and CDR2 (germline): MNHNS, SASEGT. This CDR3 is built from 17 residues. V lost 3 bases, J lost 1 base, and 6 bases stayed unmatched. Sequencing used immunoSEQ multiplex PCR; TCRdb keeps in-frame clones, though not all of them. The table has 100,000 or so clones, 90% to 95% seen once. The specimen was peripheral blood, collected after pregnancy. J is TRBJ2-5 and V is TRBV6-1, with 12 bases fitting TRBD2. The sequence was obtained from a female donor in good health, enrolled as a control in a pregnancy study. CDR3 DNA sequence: TGTGCCAGCAGTGACCTAGCGGGAGGGGGCTTCCAAGAGACCCAGTACTTC. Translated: CASSDLAGGGFQETQYF.